This T cell receptor (beta chain) derives from a study of vaccination and CD4 T cells after COVID-19. Study details: Median draw time for post-COVID samples was 85 to 110 days post-diagnosis (range 35 to 161). Blood was drawn a median roughly 79 days post second dose, range 14 to 241. Overlapping spike pools from SARS-CoV-2 and HCoV-NL63, HCoV-OC43 and HCoV-229E served as culture stimuli.

With V trimmed by 5 bases and J by 2 bases, 8 bases remained unmatched. CDR1 and CDR2 (germline): MDHEN, SYDVKM. The CDR3 length is 15 residues. Time point in this sample: late sampling 161 to 241 days after vaccination in a few convalescent patients. As for treatment: approximately 9-day PBMC culture with coronavirus spike peptide pools or control peptides (ViraFEST assay). Of note for this clonotype: The antigen is undetermined.

Oncomine TCR Beta short-read sequencing was applied to DNA from cultured CD4+ T cells. TCRdb re-derived calls from the PCR reads in MiXCR, one entry per CDR3 protein. The sample lists approximately 23,000 distinct CDR3 sequences, 41% occurring once. This chain connects TRBV28 to TRBJ2-7, with TRBD1 matching over 8 bases. The input for sequencing was CD4+ T cells from blood, cultured in vitro, taken about 7 months after SARS-CoV-2 vaccination. The clonotype originates from a human donor who had recovered from COVID-19. The CDR3: CASSETGGLTYEQYF. CDR3 DNA: TGTGCCAGCAGTGAAACAGGGGGACTGACCTACGAGCAGTACTTC.